The source of this T cell receptor (beta chain) is a study of blood T cell repertoires in COVID-19 (dated by TCRdb to between 2020 and 2021). Looking at the study overall: Samples covering the acute and convalescent phases of COVID-19 were provided by collaborators in the United States, Italy and Spain. The prospective study material was composed of cDNA or gDNA derived from T cells, B-cell-depleted T cells, or PBMCs. The dataset comprised deeply sampled blood TCRbeta repertoires from subjects exposed to, actively infected with, or recovered from COVID-19. The repertoires were made available in a free public database intended to serve as a resource for research on the immune response to SARS-CoV-2. The samples were drawn from the first 160 participants of the ongoing ImmuneRACE study and from over 950 subjects provided by 6 global collaborators. The sample metadata nearly always contained a de-identified subject ID, COVID-19 status, age in years and sex. Where available, HLA class I and class II types were obtained from metadata supplied by the sample provider rather than from assay-based typing. General findings and caveats noted by the study authors: How much clinical and demographic metadata was included differed by source and by participant, and the metadata was provided uncurated.

CDR1 and CDR2 are drawn from the germline V gene: SGHAT, FQNNGV. Counted from cysteine to phenylalanine, this CDR3 has 14 amino acids. Solely the CDR3 DNA is kept, with 42 bases framed from the first base. The junction shows trimming of 6 bases on V and 7 bases on J, plus 13 bases between the germline ends. Participants in the prospective study were enrolled through a virtual design, were aged roughly 18 to 90 years, and lived in 24 United States geographic areas. To assign participants to cohorts, the prospective study relied on clinical history that participants themselves reported in a screening survey and a study questionnaire. Exposed participants had been in contact, within 2 weeks of entering the study, with a person who had a PCR-confirmed or clinician-diagnosed case of COVID-19. In the prospective study, mobile phlebotomists collected whole blood, serum and a nasopharyngeal or oropharyngeal swab from each participant. Over an approximately 2-month period, participants in the prospective study had the option of providing additional blood draws and questionnaires. Before DNA extraction, blood samples from the prospective study were shipped at room temperature or frozen.

Notes on this clone: The target of this receptor is not known. No quality values exist for individual bases; no much larger clone is one base distant.

TCRbeta CDR3 regions were amplified from genomic DNA using the immunoSEQ Assay, a bias-controlled multiplex PCR. The authors' pipeline ran thus. The number of nucleated cells in each sample was estimated by amplification of reference gene primers within the assay. To quantify the absolute abundance of each unique TCRbeta CDR3 rearrangement, sequence reads were collapsed and filtered. For each sample, productive Simpson clonality was calculated as the square root of Simpson's diversity index over productive rearrangements. Not all clones reach the TCRdb copy of this immuneACCESS table, which keeps in-frame sequences only. Checked studies attribute under half of the gap to unresolved V genes and leave the rest unexplained. The V and J calls and clone size come from that table; D and trimming were worked out from the DNA. The sample records roughly 270,000 clones, around 80% of which are singletons. Roughly 4.7% of the sample lies in the top ten.

The sample was PBMCs or T cells enriched from blood (not recorded which). The V and J segments used are TRBV11-2 and TRBJ1-6, with a weak D call of TRBD1 (6 bases match). The TCR sequence derives from a man aged 35-49 years who had been exposed to COVID-19. The CDR3 loop reads CASREQGRNSPLHF. The nucleotide sequence reads as follows: TGTGCCAGCAGGGAACAGGGTCGAAATTCACCCCTCCACTTT.